This TCR beta chain derives from a study of cytomegalovirus exposure and HLA in healthy donors. The table came from immunoSEQ multiplex PCR; TCRdb's copy has only in-frame clones and leaves some out. This table has 130,000 or so clones, approximately 87% appearing once. Germline V gene sequence: CDR1 LGHNA, CDR2 YSLEER. Trimming took off 0 bases at V and 2 bases at J, with 17 bases between the two ends. The CDR3 covers 18 residues. The origin of this receptor is a woman in her twenties or thirties in good health and CMV-seronegative. Sample: PBMCs. V and J are TRBV4-3 and TRBJ1-5; maybe TRBD1 (6 bases). The CDR3 DNA follows: TGCGCCAGCAGCCAAGATCATAGGGGGATGGGCGGCAATCAGCCCCAGCATTTT. Translation: CASSQDHRGMGGNQPQHF.